These T cell receptor beta chains were read from a single sample in a study of blood T cell repertoires in COVID-19. Clones were read by immunoSEQ multiplex PCR, and TCRdb kept only the in-frame ones, dropping some. Of hundreds of thousands of clones detected, about 85% appear once; the ten largest clones hold around 3.4%. Sequencing was done on a sample of peripheral blood. The receptor set was obtained from a young woman with acute or convalescent COVID-19. The conserved cysteine and the conserved F or W are not part of the CDR3 here.

CDR3 protein	V gene
ATSILMGGGGGDTQY	TRBV10-3
ASSPRPLSGGAEPDTQY	TRBV9
ASSPSLGAGRTNEQF	TRBV14
ASSFGGQGTNYGYT	TRBV13
ASATDRGRPGELF	TRBV7-3
ASSLLSDMNTEAF	TRBV5-1
ASSILAGVFTDTQY	TRBV7-3
ASSLKGDTEAF	TRBV11-2
ASSPVAGLPYEQY	TRBV5-6
ASSFDRNSPLH	TRBV27
SVDRGYEQY	TRBV29-1
ASSRELMAGYEQY	TRBV5-6
ASSLAQQGSHTEAF	TRBV7-2
ASRSGSFYEQY	TRBV10-2
ASSHTGANVLT	TRBV12-3/TRBV12-4
ASSQVSQGAYNEQF	TRBV4-2
ASSDSTGVYEQY	TRBV6-4
ASSDQGVSGNTIY	TRBV5-1
ASRGSGDTQY	TRBV9
SASSSVVGTSSYEQY	TRBV20-1
ASSPPYKDRGPYYGYT	TRBV28
ASSYTVNTEAF	TRBV6-5
AGRGDYQETQY	TRBV6-5
ASSILSVGNQPQH	TRBV19
ASSANRDRVNGNTIY	TRBV7-8
ATSDPRAGNWQPQH	TRBV24-1
ASIPRTGLRNTIY	TRBV28
ASSGGNSGANVLT	TRBV2
ASRGETKLF	TRBV4-1
ATSDAAGTGRYSTDTQY	TRBV24-1
ASSTGQGSNQPQH	TRBV5-1
ASSSGLAGTRTGELF	TRBV5-1
ASSLQTGDSNTEAF	TRBV5-1
ASSLPLAGNYEQY	TRBV28
ASSFTGSAGNQPQH	TRBV7-2
ATKDRGRTNEKLF	TRBV15
ASSVTPGNTEAF	TRBV9
ASSLRAGGDEQY	TRBV3-1/TRBV3-2
SASRTAAYEQY	TRBV20-1
ATSDLDRNGYT	TRBV24-1
ASSSLTGVEQY	TRBV6-5
ASSPGSAISEAF	TRBV14
ASSPPGLAGFTETQY	TRBV27
ASSSEAPHETQY	TRBV9
ASSRGQGVSGEQY	TRBV4-1
ASSNRRGWTDTQY	TRBV10-1
ASSYTRQGRGTEAF	TRBV6-5
SVEDRTGVLGAF	TRBV29-1
AAGNGPWDYGYT	TRBV19
ASSWDREAGELF	TRBV6-5
ASSPGWTGELF	TRBV11-2
ASRRDYGYT	TRBV2
ASSSGRVDEQY	TRBV11-3